The 32 T cell receptor beta chains below come from one sample, sequenced in a study of blood T cell repertoires in COVID-19. The method was immunoSEQ multiplex PCR; TCRdb's version includes in-frame clones alone and lacks a portion of them. The sample includes around 100,000 clones, around 88% seen only once; the top ten take 3% to 3.5%. Sequenced: peripheral blood. The receptors were gathered from a human donor in a cohort sampled during active COVID-19.

V is TRBV5-1 and J is TRBJ2-2; D possibly corresponds to TRBD2 (7 bases). Trimming shortened V by 4 bases and J by 2 bases, and 15 bases separated the two germline ends. From germline, CDR1 is SGHRS and CDR2 YFSETQ. The CDR3 contains 16 residues. The CDR3 sequence is CASSTLGGLNTGELFF. As DNA, the CDR3 is TGCGCCAGCAGCACTTTGGGGGGGCTAAACACCGGGGAGCTGTTTTTT.

The genes are TRBV5-1 and TRBJ2-1, with a tentative D call TRBD2 (5 bases). Trimming removed 5 bases at V and 4 bases at J, with 10 bases between. The CDR3 spans 13 residues. Germline lookup yields CDR1 SGHRS and CDR2 YFSETQ. The CDR3 DNA reads as TGCGCCAGCAGGTGGACTGGGTACAATGAGCAGTTCTTC. It codes for CASRWTGYNEQFF.

Here the CDR3 reads CASSVLGAAEAFF. The CDR3 nucleotides are TGTGCCAGCAGCGTTCTGGGGGCGGCTGAAGCTTTCTTT. The chain combines TRBV9 with TRBJ1-1, with D maybe TRBD1 (6 bases). CDR1 is SGDLS, CDR2 YYNGEE, per germline. With 2 bases removed from V and 6 bases from J, the gap between germline ends came to 11 bases. The CDR3 covers 13 residues.

This chain uses TRBV5-1 with TRBJ2-2; the match to TRBD1 covers 9 bases. The CDR3 extends over 17 amino acids. Germline trimming cut 3 bases from V and 4 bases from J; bases unmatched to any gene: 10. Germline CDR1 SGHRS, CDR2 YFSETQ. DNA for the CDR3: TGCGCCAGCAGCTCAGGCTGGCACAGGGGGCGCACCGGGGAGCTGTTTTTT. Residues: CASSSGWHRGRTGELFF.

This clone occurred a few times. The chain combines TRBV12-3 or TRBV12-4 with TRBJ1-1; D is uncertain. Trimming shortened V by 3 bases and J by 11 bases, and 10 bases separated the two germline ends. CDR3 size: 11 residues. The CDR3 sequence is CASSLRDGAFF. CDR3 coding DNA: TGTGCCAGCAGTTTGAGAGACGGGGCTTTCTTT.

This clone was recorded a few times. This chain uses TRBV7-8 with TRBJ1-4, with 10 bases that match TRBD1. The V and J ends lost 4 bases and 8 bases, in that order; junction bases with no gene match: 7. This CDR3 has 15 amino acids. Germline CDR1 and CDR2: SGHVS and FQNEAQ. The DNA of the CDR3 is TGTGCCAGCAGCTGGGGACAGGGGAAGGGAGAAAAACTGTTTTTT. Protein: CASSWGQGKGEKLFF.

J is TRBJ2-1 and V is TRBV5-8, with 10 nucleotides matching TRBD2. CDR1 and CDR2 (germline): SGHTS, YDEGEE. There are 15 residues in the CDR3. V trimming: 9 bases; J trimming: 8 bases; junction bases outside the gene matches: 14. The CDR3 is CATHGSGRASDEQFF. The CDR3 DNA is TGTGCCACTCATGGGAGCGGGAGGGCCTCAGATGAGCAGTTCTTC. Full variable domain (outside the CDR3, taken from reference TRBV5-8 and TRBJ2-1): EAGVTQSPTHLIKTRGQQATLRCSPISGHTSVYWYQQALGLGLQFLLWYDEGEERNRGNFPPRFSGRQFPNYSSELNVNALELEDSALYLCATHGSGRASDEQFFGPGTRLTVL.

Only one count was recorded for this clone. The chain is built from TRBV19 and TRBJ2-1, with a tentative D call TRBD1 (5 bases). With 5 bases removed from V and 2 bases from J, the gap between germline ends came to 13 bases. This CDR3 comprises 15 residues. Germline loops: CDR1 LNHDA, CDR2 SQIVND (reference sequence). The CDR3: CASSPQGSTYNEQFF. Written as DNA, the CDR3 is TGTGCCAGTAGTCCCCAGGGATCCACCTACAATGAGCAGTTCTTC.

This clone was counted a single time. V gene TRBV10-3 combines with J gene TRBJ2-7; tentatively, D is TRBD1 (5 bases). The CDR3 is 12 amino acids. Germline CDR1 and CDR2: ENHRY and SYGVKD. V was shortened by 2 bases and J by 6 bases, with 8 bases between the two germline ends. The CDR3 is CAISETGAEQYF. DNA of the CDR3: TGTGCCATCAGTGAGACAGGCGCCGAGCAGTACTTC.

This clone was counted once. The chain recombines TRBV27 with TRBJ1-2; D unclear. The CDR3 consists of 14 residues. The ends were cut back, 7 bases at V and 3 bases at J, with 15 bases in the middle. Germline V gene lookup returns CDR1 MNHEY and CDR2 SMNVEV (reference sequence). The CDR3 DNA reads TGTGCCAGCATAGGAGGACCTAGGGACTATGGCTACACCTTC. Protein product: CASIGGPRDYGYTF.

This clone was recorded once. The CDR3 spells CASSLDRGGEKLFF. The CDR3 nucleotides are TGTGCCAGCAGCTTGGACAGGGGAGGTGAAAAACTGTTTTTT. The rearrangement links TRBV5-5 to TRBJ1-4; 7 nucleotides agree with TRBD1. V shed 0 bases and J 7 bases; nucleotides not matched to a gene: 3. CDR3 length equals 14 residues. The germline V gene encodes CDR1 SGHKS and CDR2 YYEKEE (reference sequence).

The chain has TRBV6-5 and TRBJ2-7; D may be TRBD1 (6 bases). The germline gives CDR1 MNHEY, CDR2 SVGAGI. This CDR3 has 14 residues. V shed 0 bases and J shed 4 bases, with 10 bases lying between them. The DNA for the CDR3 is TGTGCCAGCAGTTACTCGAGGGGGAGTTACGAGCAGTACTTC. Translated: CASSYSRGSYEQYF.

This CDR3 is CSASGRVGEKLFF. The CDR3 nucleotides read TGCAGTGCTAGTGGCAGGGTGGGCGAAAAACTGTTTTTT. The chain has TRBV20-1 and TRBJ1-4; D perhaps matches TRBD1 (5 bases). Germline CDR1 DFQATT, CDR2 SNEGSKA (reference sequence). CDR3 size: 13 residues. The V end was cut by 3 bases, the J end by 8 bases, with 13 bases between.

The chain employs TRBV5-4 and TRBJ1-2; 7 nucleotides align to TRBD1. Trimming at V came to 3 bases and at J to 0 bases, leaving 5 bases not matched to a gene. The CDR3 contains 15 residues. CDR1 SGHNT and CDR2 YYREEE come from the germline V gene (reference sequence). CDR3 amino acids: CASSSGQASNYGYTF. DNA for the CDR3: TGTGCCAGCAGCTCCGGACAGGCCTCTAACTATGGCTACACCTTC.

V usage is TRBV5-4 and J usage is TRBJ2-5; TRBD2 matches 12 bases. The CDR3 length is 14 residues. J gave up 2 bases and V 10 bases, and 6 bases lay outside the gene matches. Germline V gene sequence: CDR1 SGHNT, CDR2 YYREEE (reference sequence). The CDR3 DNA reads as TGTGCCCTAGGCCTAGCGGGGGGGCAAGAGACCCAGTACTTC. Protein sequence: CALGLAGGQETQYF.

V usage is TRBV19 and J usage is TRBJ2-7; 10 bases are a match to TRBD2. J lost 2 bases, V lost 8 bases, and 9 bases had no gene match. The CDR3 totals 15 residues. The germline gives CDR1 LNHDA, CDR2 SQIVND (reference sequence). The CDR3 sequence is CASGRLAGAAYEQYF. The DNA of the CDR3 is TGTGCCAGTGGGCGGCTAGCGGGGGCAGCCTACGAGCAGTACTTC.

V gene TRBV7-2 combines with J gene TRBJ1-4, with TRBD1 identical over 7 bases. Germline values: CDR1 SGHTA, CDR2 FQGNSA. CDR3 length: 14 residues. V shed 5 bases and J 12 bases; nucleotides not matched to a gene: 12. CDR3 in amino acids: CASSASWRQGELFF. CDR3 sequence (DNA): TGTGCCAGCAGCGCCTCCTGGAGGCAGGGGGAACTGTTTTTT.

This chain connects TRBV7-2 to TRBJ2-7, with a weak D call TRBD2 (7 bases). Germline V gene lookup returns CDR1 SGHTA and CDR2 FQGNSA. Trimming removed 4 bases from V and 0 bases from J, with 16 bases in between. This CDR3 spans 16 amino acids. Here the CDR3 reads CASSSVGGRTSYEQYF. Here the CDR3 DNA reads TGTGCCAGCAGCTCCGTCGGGGGGCGGACCTCCTACGAGCAGTACTTC.

J is TRBJ2-4 and V is TRBV7-2, with 15 positions matching TRBD2. This CDR3 is built from 18 residues. Germline lookup yields CDR1 SGHTA and CDR2 FQGNSA. The junction had 5 bases not matched to a gene; V was cut back by 4 bases and J by 1 base. The CDR3 coding sequence is TGTGCCAGCAGCTCCGGACTAGCGGGAGGGTGGGCCAAAAACATTCAGTACTTC. This translates into CASSSGLAGGWAKNIQYF.

The chain joins TRBV24-1 to TRBJ2-6, with D possibly matching TRBD2 (5 bases). V gave up 5 bases and J gave up 1 base, with 26 bases separating them. The length of the CDR3 is 21 residues. Germline V CDR1 and CDR2: KGHDR, SFDVKD. The CDR3 reads CATSAPWAGSHGRSGANVLTF. CDR3 nucleotides: TGTGCCACCAGTGCCCCCTGGGCGGGCAGTCACGGACGATCTGGGGCCAACGTCCTGACTTTC.

J is TRBJ1-1 and V is TRBV27; TRBD1 might be the D (5 bases). Per the germline V gene, CDR1 is MNHEY and CDR2 is SMNVEV (reference sequence). V lost 6 bases, J lost 7 bases, and 15 bases lay in between. This CDR3 comprises 13 residues. The CDR3 spells CASRLQGPGEAFF. DNA of the CDR3: TGTGCCAGCAGGCTCCAGGGTCCCGGTGAAGCTTTCTTT.

The chain couples TRBV4-3 to TRBJ2-7; 9 positions agree with TRBD2. The CDR3 has 14 amino acids. The germline V gene has CDR1 LGHNA and CDR2 YSLEER. V shed 4 bases and J 4 bases; nucleotides not matched to a gene: 5. The CDR3 loop reads CASSLAGVAYEQYF. Here the CDR3 DNA reads TGCGCCAGCAGCCTAGCGGGAGTAGCTTACGAGCAGTACTTC.

J is TRBJ1-2 and V is TRBV5-1, with D possibly being TRBD1 (5 bases). V was shortened by 5 bases and J by 6 bases, with 14 bases between the two germline ends. The CDR3 sequence is 13 residues long. CDR1 and CDR2 from the germline V gene are SGHRS and YFSETQ. The chain's CDR3 is CASRLRDSNGYTF. DNA for the CDR3: TGCGCCAGCAGGTTGCGGGACTCGAATGGCTACACCTTC. Full variable domain (rest looked up from reference TRBV5-1 and TRBJ1-2): KAGVTQTPRYLIKTRGQQVTLSCSPISGHRSVSWYQQTPGQGLQFLFEYFSETQRNKGNFPGRFSGRQFSNSRSEMNVSTLELGDSALYLCASRLRDSNGYTFGSGTRLTVV.

The chain recombines TRBV3-1 (or the pseudogene TRBV3-2) with TRBJ1-6; D unclear. The germline V gene has CDR1 LGHDT and CDR2 YNNKEL (reference sequence). V shed 2 bases and J shed 1 base, with 9 bases lying between them. The length of the CDR3 is 16 residues. In DNA form, the CDR3 reads TGTGCCAGCAGCCAAACTGCTGAGTCCTATAATTCACCCCTCCACTTT. This gives the protein CASSQTAESYNSPLHF.

The chain recombines TRBV7-7 with TRBJ2-7; 8 bases fit TRBD2. The J segment lost 6 bases and the V segment lost 1 base, leaving 8 bases of the junction unmatched. Looked up from germline, CDR1 is SSHAT and CDR2 is FNYEAQ (reference sequence). The CDR3 runs 15 residues. The CDR3 loop is CASSLEGSGSGEQYF. In DNA form, the CDR3 reads TGTGCCAGCAGCTTAGAGGGCAGCGGGAGTGGCGAGCAGTACTTC.

CDR3 nucleotides: TGTGCCAGCAGGGCCCCGGGGGCTGAAGCTTTCTTT. Translation: CASRAPGAEAFF. The chain combines TRBV2 with TRBJ1-1, with a weak D call TRBD1 (5 bases). Germline CDR1 reads SNHLY; CDR2 reads FYNNEI. V gave up 6 bases and J gave up 6 bases, with 11 bases separating them. CDR3 length equals 12 residues. Based on the CDR3 plus reference TRBV2 and TRBJ1-1, the full variable domain is EPEVTQTPSHQVTQMGQEVILRCVPISNHLYFYWYRQILGQKVEFLVSFYNNEISEKSEIFDDQFSVERPDGSNFTLKIRSTKLEDSAMYFCASRAPGAEAFFGQGTRLTVV.

This clone appeared once. The chain carries TRBV20-1 and TRBJ2-7; tentative D call: TRBD1 (6 bases). The germline V gene has CDR1 DFQATT and CDR2 SNEGSKA (reference sequence). This CDR3 has 12 amino acids. V lost 3 bases to trimming and J lost 5 bases, with 11 bases between them. Written as DNA, the CDR3 is TGCAGTGCTAGTTCTGGGGGCGACGAGCAGTACTTC. This gives the protein CSASSGGDEQYF.

CDR3 loop: CASSQGQGQETQYF. CDR3 sequence (DNA): TGTGCCAGCAGCCAAGGACAGGGCCAAGAGACCCAGTACTTC. This sequence joins TRBV11-1 and TRBJ2-5; 8 bases are shared with TRBD1. With 5 bases clipped from V and 1 base from J, the junction kept 3 bases outside the gene matches. Germline V gene sequence: CDR1 SGHAT, CDR2 FQDESV (reference sequence). The CDR3 totals 14 residues. The full variable domain, its missing parts supplied by reference TRBV11-1 and TRBJ2-5, is EAEVAQSPRYKITEKSQAVAFWCDPISGHATLYWYRQILGQGPELLVQFQDESVVDDSQLPKDRFSAERLKGVDSTLKIQPAELGDSAMYLCASSQGQGQETQYFGPGTRLLVL.

The V gene is TRBV4-3, the J gene TRBJ1-4; 7 nucleotides match TRBD1. The CDR3 loop spans 18 amino acids. V lost 0 bases to trimming and J lost 8 bases; unmatched junction nucleotides: 15. The germline CDR1 and CDR2 sequences are LGHNA and YSLEER. CDR3 bases: TGCGCCAGCAGCCAAGATCTGTTAAGGGGGCCCTCAAGAGAAAAACTGTTTTTT. Amino acid sequence: CASSQDLLRGPSREKLFF.

This clone was observed a few times. The chain carries TRBV6-5 and TRBJ2-1; 10 bases align to TRBD2. Trimming cost V 5 bases and J 7 bases; bases outside gene matches: 8. Germline lookup yields CDR1 MNHEY and CDR2 SVGAGI. The length of the CDR3 is 15 residues. The CDR3 spells CASSRPGLAFNEQFF. Written as DNA, the CDR3 is TGTGCCAGCAGTCGTCCGGGACTAGCGTTTAATGAGCAGTTCTTC.

V gene TRBV6-2 or TRBV6-3 combines with J gene TRBJ2-2, with D possibly TRBD2 on 7 matching bases. Trimming removed 6 bases from V and 2 bases from J, with 19 bases in between. The CDR3 is 17 amino acids. CDR1 is MNHEY and CDR2 is SVGEGT in the germline V gene. Here the CDR3 DNA reads TGTGCCAGCAGCACCTGGTGGGGGGGCGTTAACACCGGGGAGCTGTTTTTT. This encodes CASSTWWGGVNTGELFF.

This clone was observed a single time. The chain links TRBV5-1 to TRBJ2-1; 10 bases fit TRBD2. The germline CDR1 and CDR2 sequences are SGHRS and YFSETQ. With V trimmed by 4 bases and J by 7 bases, 14 bases remained unmatched. The CDR3 has 17 residues. The CDR3 sequence is CASSLGPSGRLMNEQFF. In DNA form, the CDR3 reads TGCGCCAGCAGCCTGGGGCCTAGCGGGAGATTGATGAATGAGCAGTTCTTC.